This TCR beta chain derives from a study of T cells in localized non-small cell lung cancer. Study-wide findings and caveats: Measurement of T cell clonality placed uninvolved adjacent lung highest, above the level in tumor. Longer overall survival was seen with higher T cell density measured in blood. A median approximately 59 of the top 100 tumor clones appeared in adjacent lung. Tumor samples were not multi-region, leaving intratumor heterogeneity unexcluded.

In germline, CDR1 is SGHRS, CDR2 YFSETQ. The CDR3 runs to 16 residues. TCRdb's table, derived via immunoSEQ multiplex PCR, lists solely in-frame clones and lacks some. The sample lists some 39,000 clones; 80% to 90% were seen once. Of note for this clone: The antigen remains undetermined. The junction and the germline gene differ at one end; a read error may be behind it. In the same sample, other DNA sequences code for this CDR3.

The TCR was taken from a male donor aged 60 or over with stage II lung adenocarcinoma. V is TRBV5-1 and J is TRBJ1-1, with 9 nucleotides matching TRBD1. The material sequenced was peripheral blood mononuclear cells, taken before any cancer treatment. This chain's CDR3 is CASNRGQGWGNTEAFF. CDR3 DNA: TGTGCCAGCAACCGGGGACAGGGATGGGGAAACACTGAAGCTTTCTTT.